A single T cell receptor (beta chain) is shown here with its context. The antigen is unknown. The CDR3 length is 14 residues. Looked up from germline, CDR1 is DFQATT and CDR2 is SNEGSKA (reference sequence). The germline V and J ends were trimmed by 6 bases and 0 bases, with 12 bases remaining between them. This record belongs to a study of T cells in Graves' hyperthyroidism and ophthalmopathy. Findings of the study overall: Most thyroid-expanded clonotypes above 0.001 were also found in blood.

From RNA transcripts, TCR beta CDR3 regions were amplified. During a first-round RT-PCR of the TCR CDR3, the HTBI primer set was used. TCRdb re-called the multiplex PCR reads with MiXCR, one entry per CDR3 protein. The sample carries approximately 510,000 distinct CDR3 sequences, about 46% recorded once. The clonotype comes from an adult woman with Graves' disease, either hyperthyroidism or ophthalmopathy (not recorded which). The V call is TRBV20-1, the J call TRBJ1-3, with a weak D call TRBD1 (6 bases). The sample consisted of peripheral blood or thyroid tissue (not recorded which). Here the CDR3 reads CSAGRGNSGNTIYF. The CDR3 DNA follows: TGCAGTGCAGGCAGGGGAAACTCTGGAAACACCATATATTTT.